Below, 4 T cell receptor beta chains from the same sample are listed, as sequenced in a study of cytomegalovirus exposure and HLA in healthy donors (dated by TCRdb to about 2017). The library was prepared using the immunoSEQ multiplex PCR assay. In its TCRdb copy, this immuneACCESS table keeps in-frame sequences only and misses some clones. Where compared with another copy, unresolved V genes explain less than half of these, and the others have no known cause. This sample lists 100,000 to 150,000 clones; roughly nine tenths were detected once. The ten largest clones add up to approximately 1.1% of the sample. The specimen was PBMCs. These receptors all stem from a woman in her late teens or twenties in good health and CMV-seronegative.

The rearrangement uses TRBV4-3 and TRBJ1-1, with D unresolved. Germline V gene sequence: CDR1 LGHNA, CDR2 YSLEER. V lost 0 bases to trimming and J lost 6 bases, with 17 bases between them. The CDR3 is made up of 16 amino acids. This chain's CDR3 is CASSQDVLSGDSEAFF. In nucleotides, the CDR3 is TGCGCCAGCAGCCAAGATGTACTTTCGGGTGACTCTGAAGCTTTCTTT.

V is TRBV10-1 and J is TRBJ2-1; 10 nucleotides align to TRBD2. The CDR3 spans 16 residues. After removal of 0 bases from V and 8 bases from J, the junction contained 7 bases not matched to a gene. CDR1 is WNHNN and CDR2 is SYGVQD in the germline V gene (reference sequence). The chain's CDR3 is CASSESKASGSYEQFF. In DNA form, the CDR3 reads TGCGCCAGCAGTGAGTCTAAGGCTAGCGGGAGTTATGAGCAGTTCTTC.

The chain couples TRBV15 to TRBJ1-1, with a weak D call TRBD1 (5 bases). Germline assignment: CDR1 LNHNV and CDR2 YYDKDF (reference sequence). V lost 2 bases and J 0 bases, leaving 19 bases between the germline ends. The CDR3 spans 18 residues. This CDR3 reads CATSRPRTPKELNTEAFF. CDR3 sequence (DNA): TGTGCCACCAGCAGACCCCGGACACCAAAGGAGTTGAACACTGAAGCTTTCTTT.

The gene calls are TRBV10-2 and TRBJ1-2, with D possibly being TRBD1 (6 bases). CDR1 WSHSY and CDR2 SAAADI come from the germline V gene. Deletions cut 11 bases from V and 2 bases from J, with 18 bases between. The CDR3 totals 14 residues. CDR3 sequence reads: CACWTAGINYGYTF. The CDR3 region has the DNA TGCGCCTGTTGGACAGCCGGGATAAACTATGGCTACACCTTC.